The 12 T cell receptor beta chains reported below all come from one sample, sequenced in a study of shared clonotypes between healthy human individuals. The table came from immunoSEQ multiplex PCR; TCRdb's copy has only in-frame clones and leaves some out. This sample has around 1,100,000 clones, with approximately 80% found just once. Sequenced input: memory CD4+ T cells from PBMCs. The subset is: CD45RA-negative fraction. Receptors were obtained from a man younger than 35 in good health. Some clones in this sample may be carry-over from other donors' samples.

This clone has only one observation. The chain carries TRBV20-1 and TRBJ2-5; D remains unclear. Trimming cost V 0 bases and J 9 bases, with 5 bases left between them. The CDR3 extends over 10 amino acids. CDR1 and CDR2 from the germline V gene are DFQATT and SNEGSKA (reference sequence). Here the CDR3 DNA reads TGCAGTGCTAGAGATGGGGCCCAGTACTTC. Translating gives CSARDGAQYF.

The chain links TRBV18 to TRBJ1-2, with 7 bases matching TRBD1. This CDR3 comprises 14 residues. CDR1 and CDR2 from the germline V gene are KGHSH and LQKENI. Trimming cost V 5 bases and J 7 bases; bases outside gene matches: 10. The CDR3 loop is CASSTTTGEGGYTF. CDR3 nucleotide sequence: TGTGCCAGCTCAACGACCACAGGGGAGGGTGGCTACACCTTC.

The CDR3 region has the DNA TGTGCCAGCAGCTTAACGGCGGGAGCCTCCTACAATGAGCAGTTCTTC. Amino acid sequence: CASSLTAGASYNEQFF. J is TRBJ2-1 and V is TRBV7-3; 7 bases map to TRBD2. The CDR3 has 16 amino acids. The germline V gene encodes CDR1 SGHTA and CDR2 FQGTGA. Trimming removed 0 bases from V and 0 bases from J; junction bases left unmatched: 2.

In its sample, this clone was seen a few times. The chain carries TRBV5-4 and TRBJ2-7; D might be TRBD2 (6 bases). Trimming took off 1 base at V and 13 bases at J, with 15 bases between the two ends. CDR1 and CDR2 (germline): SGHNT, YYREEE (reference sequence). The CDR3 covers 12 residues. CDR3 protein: CASSLIGERAYF. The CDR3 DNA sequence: TGTGCCAGCAGCTTGATCGGCGAGCGGGCTTACTTC.

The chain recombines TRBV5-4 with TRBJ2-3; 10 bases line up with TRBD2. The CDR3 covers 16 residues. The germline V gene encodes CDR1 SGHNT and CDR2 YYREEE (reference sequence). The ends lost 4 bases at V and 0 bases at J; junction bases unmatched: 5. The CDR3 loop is CASSRKLAGSTDTQYF. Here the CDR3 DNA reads TGTGCCAGCAGCCGGAAACTAGCGGGGAGCACAGATACGCAGTATTTT.

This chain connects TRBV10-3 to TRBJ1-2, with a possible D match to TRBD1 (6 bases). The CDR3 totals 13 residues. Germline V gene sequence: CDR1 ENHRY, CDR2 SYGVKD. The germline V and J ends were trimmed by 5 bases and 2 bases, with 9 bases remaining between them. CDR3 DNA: TGTGCCATCAGTCCCGGGGGCAACTATGGCTACACCTTC. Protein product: CAISPGGNYGYTF.

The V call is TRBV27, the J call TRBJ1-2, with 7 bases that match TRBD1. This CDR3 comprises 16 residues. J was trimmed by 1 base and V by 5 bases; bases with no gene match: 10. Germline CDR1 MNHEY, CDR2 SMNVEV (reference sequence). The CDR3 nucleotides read TGTGCCAGCAGTACCTTAGGGACAGCTAGTAACTATGGCTACACCTTC. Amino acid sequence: CASSTLGTASNYGYTF.

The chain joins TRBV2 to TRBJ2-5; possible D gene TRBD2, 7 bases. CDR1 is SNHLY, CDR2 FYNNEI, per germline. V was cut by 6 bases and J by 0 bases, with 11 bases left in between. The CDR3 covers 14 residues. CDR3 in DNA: TGTGCCAGCAGGGGGGGGCTGTACCAAGAGACCCAGTACTTC. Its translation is CASRGGLYQETQYF.

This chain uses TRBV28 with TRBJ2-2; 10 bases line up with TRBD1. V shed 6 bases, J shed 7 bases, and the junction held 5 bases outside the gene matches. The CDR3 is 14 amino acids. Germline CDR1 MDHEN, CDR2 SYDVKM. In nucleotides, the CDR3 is TGTGCCAGCAGAACGACAGGGGGCCACGGGGAGCTGTTTTTT. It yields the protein CASRTTGGHGELFF.

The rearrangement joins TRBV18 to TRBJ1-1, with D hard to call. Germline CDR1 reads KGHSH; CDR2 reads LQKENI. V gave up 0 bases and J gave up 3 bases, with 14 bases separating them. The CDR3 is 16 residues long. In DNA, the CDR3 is TGTGCCAGCTCACCACCGGGGTCCACCAGGCACACTGAAGCTTTCTTT. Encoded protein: CASSPPGSTRHTEAFF.

The CDR3 region has the DNA TGTGCCAGCAGCTCCAGCGGGAGACCTTACGAGCAGTACTTC. It codes for CASSSSGRPYEQYF. The chain carries TRBV11-3 and TRBJ2-7, with TRBD2 identical over 8 bases. This CDR3 is built from 14 residues. The V gene's germline CDR1 is SGHNT and CDR2 YENEEA. J lost 4 bases, V lost 4 bases, and 6 bases had no gene match.

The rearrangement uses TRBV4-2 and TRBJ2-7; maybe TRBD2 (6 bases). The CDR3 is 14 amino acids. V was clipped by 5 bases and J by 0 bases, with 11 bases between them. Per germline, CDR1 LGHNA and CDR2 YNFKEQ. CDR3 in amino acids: CASSGLGGSYEQYF. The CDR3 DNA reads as TGTGCCAGCAGCGGTCTCGGGGGCTCCTACGAGCAGTACTTC.